In this sample, the clone carrying this T cell receptor beta chain turned up a few times. Antigen specificity is unknown. Included in the TCR beta cDNA libraries were unique molecular identifiers. One entry per CDR3 protein, called by TCRdb with MiXCR from the PCR reads. This sample has 750,000 to 900,000 distinct CDR3 sequences, with about 43% found just once. This entry is derived from a study of post-analysis software for immune sequencing data. Background on the study: Both relapsing-remitting and secondary progressive multiple sclerosis featured among the disease courses, as did progressive-relapsing multiple sclerosis. Findings and limits, study-wide: Same-batch samples co-clustered strongly by F measure. Among multiple sclerosis patients, normalized Chao1 diversity was significantly below that of controls. In patients, TRBV5-6, TRBV5-1 and TRBV20-1 belonged to four or five TRBV segments found more frequently than in controls.

Germline V gives CDR1 DFQATT, CDR2 SNEGSKA (reference sequence). This CDR3 has 12 residues. The V end was cut by 5 bases, the J end by 10 bases, with 15 bases between. Sequenced: blood. The chain is built from TRBV20-1 and TRBJ2-1, with D unclear. This clonotype originated in a girl under 18 with multiple sclerosis. The CDR3 loop reads CSAPQVREEQFF. DNA of the CDR3: TGCAGTGCTCCCCAGGTTCGAGAGGAGCAGTTCTTC.